The 20 T cell receptor beta chains listed next were all sequenced from one sample in a study of blood T cell repertoires in COVID-19. Measured with immunoSEQ multiplex PCR; TCRdb has only the in-frame clones, and not every one. The profile shows 150,000 to 250,000 clones, roughly four fifths of them singletons. Sequenced input: PBMCs or T cells enriched from blood (not recorded which). These TCRs come from a man aged 35 to 55 who had recovered from COVID-19.

The rearrangement uses TRBV5-4 and TRBJ2-3, with D perhaps matching TRBD1 (5 bases). CDR1 and CDR2 from the germline V gene are SGHNT and YYREEE (reference sequence). V was pared by 4 bases and J by 3 bases, with 12 bases between. CDR3 length: 14 residues. The chain's CDR3 is CASSPGRETDTQYF. As DNA, the CDR3 is TGTGCCAGCAGCCCGGGCAGGGAAACAGATACGCAGTATTTT. Full variable domain (outside the CDR3, taken from reference TRBV5-4 and TRBJ2-3): ETGVTQSPTHLIKTRGQQVTLRCSSQSGHNTVSWYQQALGQGPQFIFQYYREEENGRGNFPPRFSGLQFPNYSSELNVNALELDDSALYLCASSPGRETDTQYFGPGTRLTVL.

The rearrangement uses TRBV19 and TRBJ2-1; weak D call: TRBD1 (6 bases). Germline loops: CDR1 LNHDA, CDR2 SQIVND (reference sequence). Trimming shortened V by 5 bases and J by 6 bases, and 23 bases separated the two germline ends. This CDR3 region has 17 residues. CDR3 DNA: TGTGCCAGTAGTGCGTCCGACAGGTCGGACACAGGCAATGAGCAGTTCTTC. The encoded protein is CASSASDRSDTGNEQFF.

J is TRBJ2-1 and V is TRBV4-3, with a possible D match to TRBD1 (5 bases). V lost 0 bases and J lost 3, with 12 bases in between. Germline V lookup: CDR1 LGHNA, CDR2 YSLEER. The CDR3 is made up of 16 amino acids. The CDR3 DNA reads as TGCGCCAGCAGCCAAGATGGGGCAGGCTACTACAATGAGCAGTTCTTC. It encodes CASSQDGAGYYNEQFF.

The rearrangement uses TRBV6-5 and TRBJ1-5, with D possibly TRBD1 on 5 matching bases. Germline V gene data show CDR1 as MNHEY and CDR2 as SVGAGI. Deletions cut 6 bases from V and 4 bases from J, with 13 bases between. The length of the CDR3 is 14 residues. CDR3 protein: CASSADSLNQPQHF. The CDR3 nucleotides are TGTGCCAGCAGCGCAGACAGTTTAAATCAGCCCCAGCATTTT.

J is TRBJ1-2 and V is TRBV7-9, with D maybe TRBD1 (5 bases). Germline CDR1 reads SEHNR; CDR2 reads FQNEAQ (reference sequence). The CDR3 is 14 amino acids. V was trimmed by 10 bases and J by 6 bases, leaving 21 bases between them. The CDR3 sequence: CATSGEGFFNGYTF. The CDR3 DNA reads as TGTGCCACCTCGGGGGAGGGGTTTTTCAATGGCTACACCTTC.

V gene TRBV28 combines with J gene TRBJ1-6, with a weak D call TRBD1 (6 bases). Germline V gene data show CDR1 as MDHEN and CDR2 as SYDVKM. Deletions cut 9 bases from V and 4 bases from J, with 22 bases between. The CDR3 length is 17 residues. The CDR3 nucleotides are TGTGCCAGTCGCCCTGCCGCAGGGGCCACGTATAATTCACCCCTCCACTTT. This translates into CASRPAAGATYNSPLHF.

This sequence joins TRBV4-1 and TRBJ2-5; D is perhaps TRBD1 (5 bases). The V end was cut by 4 bases, the J end by 5 bases, with 14 bases between. Germline V CDR1 and CDR2: MGHRA, YSYEKL. This CDR3 has 14 residues. The CDR3 DNA follows: TGCGCCAGCAGCCGAGACACAGGTGCGGAGACCCAGTACTTC. Protein sequence: CASSRDTGAETQYF.

The chain recombines TRBV21-1 with TRBJ2-7; the table's D call, TRBD2, has no DNA check behind it. TRBV21-1 is listed as a pseudogene. This CDR3 contains 17 residues. The CDR3 region is CASSKNKGSSREDEQYV. CDR3 nucleotides: TGTGCCAGCAGCAAAAACAAAGGGTCCAGCAGGGAGGATGAGCAGTACGTC.

V usage is TRBV7-9 and J usage is TRBJ2-3; the match to TRBD2 covers 15 bases. This CDR3 has 18 amino acids. Germline V CDR1 and CDR2: SEHNR, FQNEAQ (reference sequence). Trimming cost V 8 bases and J 2 bases; bases outside gene matches: 11. The CDR3 loop is CASSRGLAGGSFTDTQYF. Written as DNA, the CDR3 is TGTGCCAGCTCCCGGGGACTAGCGGGAGGTTCTTTCACAGATACGCAGTATTTT.

This clone showed up just once. The gene calls are TRBV7-2 and TRBJ1-2; 7 nucleotides match TRBD1. J was trimmed by 6 bases and V by 5 bases; bases with no gene match: 9. The CDR3 consists of 14 residues. Per the germline V gene, CDR1 is SGHTA and CDR2 is FQGNSA. The DNA of the CDR3 is TGTGCCAGCAGCATCCGGCGGGACAGCGATGGCTACACCTTC. Translating it yields CASSIRRDSDGYTF.

The chain is built from TRBV5-1 and TRBJ2-3, with TRBD1 matching 10 bases. The J segment lost 4 bases and the V segment lost 0 bases, leaving 5 bases of the junction unmatched. The V gene's germline CDR1 is SGHRS and CDR2 YFSETQ. This CDR3 is 16 amino acids long. CDR3 bases: TGCGCCAGCAGCTTGGCCGGGACAGGGGTTGCAGATACGCAGTATTTT. Translating it yields CASSLAGTGVADTQYF. The full variable domain, completed using reference TRBV5-1 and TRBJ2-3, is KAGVTQTPRYLIKTRGQQVTLSCSPISGHRSVSWYQQTPGQGLQFLFEYFSETQRNKGNFPGRFSGRQFSNSRSEMNVSTLELGDSALYLCASSLAGTGVADTQYFGPGTRLTVL.

J is TRBJ2-3 and V is TRBV28; TRBD1 matches 9 bases. The CDR3 extends over 20 amino acids. V lost 3 bases and J lost 0; bases outside the gene matches: 16. The germline CDR1 and CDR2 sequences are MDHEN and SYDVKM. The chain's CDR3 is CASSFPSRAGTGMSTDTQYF. For the CDR3, the DNA is TGTGCCAGCAGTTTCCCAAGTAGAGCCGGGACAGGGATGAGCACAGATACGCAGTATTTT. Using reference TRBV28 and TRBJ2-3 for the parts outside the CDR3, the full variable domain is DVKVTQSSRYLVKRTGEKVFLECVQDMDHENMFWYRQDPGLGLRLIYFSYDVKMKEKGDIPEGYSVSREKKERFSLILESASTNQTSMYLCASSFPSRAGTGMSTDTQYFGPGTRLTVL.

The V call is TRBV30, the J call TRBJ2-1; TRBD2 matches at 14 bases. V shed 2 bases, J shed 8 bases, and the junction held 5 bases outside the gene matches. CDR3 length: 15 residues. Germline-derived CDR1 and CDR2 are GTSNPN and SVGIG (reference sequence). The CDR3 here is CAWSMGLAGVYEQFF. DNA of the CDR3: TGTGCCTGGAGTATGGGACTAGCGGGAGTCTATGAGCAGTTCTTC. Filled out from reference TRBV30 and TRBJ2-1, the complete variable domain reads SQTIHQWPATLVQPVGSPLSLECTVEGTSNPNLYWYRQAAGRGLQLLFYSVGIGQISSEVPQNLSASRPQDRQFILSSKKLLLSDSGFYLCAWSMGLAGVYEQFFGPGTRLTVL.

The rearrangement links TRBV5-1 to TRBJ1-2; D unresolved. Between the trimmed V and J ends, which lost 2 bases and 1 base, there was a span of 9 bases. The CDR3 loop spans 14 amino acids. The V gene's germline CDR1 is SGHRS and CDR2 YFSETQ. CDR3 nucleotides: TGCGCCAGCAGCTTCGGAGAAAGTAACTATGGCTACACCTTC. It yields the protein CASSFGESNYGYTF.

This clone was counted a single time. The chain joins TRBV7-2 to TRBJ1-3, with TRBD1 matching 7 bases. V shed 3 bases, J shed 2 bases, and the junction held 7 bases outside the gene matches. This CDR3 region has 16 residues. Germline lookup yields CDR1 SGHTA and CDR2 FQGNSA. The CDR3 DNA reads as TGTGCCAGCAGCTTTGTCCTCAGGGGGACTGGAAACACCATATATTTT. Translation: CASSFVLRGTGNTIYF.

CDR3 region: CASSQGTQKETQYF. CDR3 DNA: TGTGCCAGCAGCCAAGGGACTCAAAAAGAGACCCAGTACTTC. This sequence joins TRBV7-8 and TRBJ2-5, with a weak D call TRBD2 (6 bases). CDR1 and CDR2 (germline): SGHVS, FQNEAQ. Trimming shortened V by 5 bases and J by 3 bases, and 13 bases separated the two germline ends. The CDR3 runs to 14 residues.

This clone came up a few times. The chain employs TRBV18 and TRBJ1-2; TRBD1 agrees at 8 bases. J gave up 3 bases and V 3 bases, and 3 bases lay outside the gene matches. Germline V gives CDR1 KGHSH, CDR2 LQKENI. The length of the CDR3 is 14 residues. The CDR3 sequence: CASSPTGGDYGYTF. In DNA form, the CDR3 reads TGTGCCAGCTCACCCACAGGGGGTGACTATGGCTACACCTTC.

In this sample, this clone turned up a few times. The sample holds other DNA sequences that translate to the same CDR3. The CDR3 protein is CAISGHRGYGYTF. The CDR3 DNA reads as TGTGCCATCAGTGGGCACAGGGGCTATGGCTACACCTTC. The genes are TRBV10-3 and TRBJ1-2, with 7 bases fitting TRBD1. V was pared by 4 bases and J by 4 bases, with 3 bases of the junction left unmatched. The CDR3 sequence is 13 residues long. Germline V gene lookup returns CDR1 ENHRY and CDR2 SYGVKD.

The chain joins TRBV5-1 to TRBJ2-5, with 7 bases fitting TRBD1. The trim removed 3 bases at V and 1 base at J, leaving 6 bases unmatched. Germline CDR1 reads SGHRS; CDR2 reads YFSETQ. The CDR3 consists of 15 residues. The CDR3 is CASSWATGLQETQYF. The CDR3 coding sequence is TGCGCCAGCAGCTGGGCGACAGGGCTCCAAGAGACCCAGTACTTC.

DNA of the CDR3: TGTGCCAGCTCACCAAGACAGGGTAGTAATTCACCCCTCCACTTT. It yields the protein CASSPRQGSNSPLHF. The genes are TRBV18 and TRBJ1-6; 7 nucleotides agree with TRBD1. The CDR3 contains 15 residues. V trimming: 2 bases; J trimming: 6 bases; junction bases outside the gene matches: 4. Per germline, CDR1 KGHSH and CDR2 LQKENI.